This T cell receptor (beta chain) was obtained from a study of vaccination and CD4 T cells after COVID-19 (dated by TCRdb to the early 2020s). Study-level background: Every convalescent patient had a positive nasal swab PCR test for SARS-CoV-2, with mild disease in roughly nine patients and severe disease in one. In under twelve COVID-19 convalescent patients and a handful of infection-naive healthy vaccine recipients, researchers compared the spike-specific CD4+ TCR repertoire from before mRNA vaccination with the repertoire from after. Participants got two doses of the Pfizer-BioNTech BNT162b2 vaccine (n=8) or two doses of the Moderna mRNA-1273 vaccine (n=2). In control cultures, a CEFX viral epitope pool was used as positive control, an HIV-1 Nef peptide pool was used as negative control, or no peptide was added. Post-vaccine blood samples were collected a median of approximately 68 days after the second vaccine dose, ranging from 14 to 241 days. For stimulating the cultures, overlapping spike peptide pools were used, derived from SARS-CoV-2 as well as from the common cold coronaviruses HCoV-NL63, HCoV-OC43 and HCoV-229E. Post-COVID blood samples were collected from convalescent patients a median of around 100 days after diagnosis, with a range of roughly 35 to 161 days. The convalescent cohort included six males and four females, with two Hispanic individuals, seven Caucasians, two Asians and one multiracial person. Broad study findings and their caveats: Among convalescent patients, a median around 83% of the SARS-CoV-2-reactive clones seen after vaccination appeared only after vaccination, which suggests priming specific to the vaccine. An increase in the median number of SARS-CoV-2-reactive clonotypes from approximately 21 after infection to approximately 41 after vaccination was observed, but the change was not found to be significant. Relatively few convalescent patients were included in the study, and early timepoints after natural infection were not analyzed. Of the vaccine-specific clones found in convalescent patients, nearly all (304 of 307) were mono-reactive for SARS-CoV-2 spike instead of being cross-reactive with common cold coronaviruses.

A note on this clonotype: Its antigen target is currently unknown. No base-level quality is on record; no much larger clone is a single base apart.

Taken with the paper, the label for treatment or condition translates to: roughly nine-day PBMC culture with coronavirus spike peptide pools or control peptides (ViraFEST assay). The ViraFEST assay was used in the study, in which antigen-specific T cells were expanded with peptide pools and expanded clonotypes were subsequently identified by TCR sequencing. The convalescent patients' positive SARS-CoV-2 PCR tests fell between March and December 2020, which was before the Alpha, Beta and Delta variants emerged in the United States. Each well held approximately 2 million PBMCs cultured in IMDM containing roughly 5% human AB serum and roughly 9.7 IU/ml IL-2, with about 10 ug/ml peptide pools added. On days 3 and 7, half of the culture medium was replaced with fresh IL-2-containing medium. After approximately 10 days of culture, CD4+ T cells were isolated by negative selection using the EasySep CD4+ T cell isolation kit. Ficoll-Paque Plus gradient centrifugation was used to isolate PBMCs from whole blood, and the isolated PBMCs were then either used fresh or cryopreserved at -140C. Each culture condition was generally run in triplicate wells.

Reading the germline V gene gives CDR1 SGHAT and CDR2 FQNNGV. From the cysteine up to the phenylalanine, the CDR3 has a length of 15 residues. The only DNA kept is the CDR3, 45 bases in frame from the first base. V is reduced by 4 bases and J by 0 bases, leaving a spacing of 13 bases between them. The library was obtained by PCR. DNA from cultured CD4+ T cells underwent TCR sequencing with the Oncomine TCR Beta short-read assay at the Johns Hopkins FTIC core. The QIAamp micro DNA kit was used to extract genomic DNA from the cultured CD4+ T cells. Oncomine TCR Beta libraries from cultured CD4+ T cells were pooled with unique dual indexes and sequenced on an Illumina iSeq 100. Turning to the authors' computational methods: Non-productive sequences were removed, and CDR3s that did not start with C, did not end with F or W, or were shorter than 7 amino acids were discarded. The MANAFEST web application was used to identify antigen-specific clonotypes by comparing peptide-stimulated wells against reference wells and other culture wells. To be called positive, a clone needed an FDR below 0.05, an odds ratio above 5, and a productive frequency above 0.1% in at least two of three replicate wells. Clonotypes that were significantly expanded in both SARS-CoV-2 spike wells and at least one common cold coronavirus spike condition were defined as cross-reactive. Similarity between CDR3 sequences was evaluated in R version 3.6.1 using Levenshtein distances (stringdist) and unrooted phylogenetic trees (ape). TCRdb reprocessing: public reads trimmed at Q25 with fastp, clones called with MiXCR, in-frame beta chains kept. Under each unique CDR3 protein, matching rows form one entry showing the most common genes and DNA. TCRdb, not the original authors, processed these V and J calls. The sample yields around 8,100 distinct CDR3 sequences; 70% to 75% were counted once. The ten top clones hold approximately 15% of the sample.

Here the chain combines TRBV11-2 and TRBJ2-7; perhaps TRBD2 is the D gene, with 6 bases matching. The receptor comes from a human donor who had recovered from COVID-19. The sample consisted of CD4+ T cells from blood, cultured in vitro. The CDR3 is CASSWAGRPSYEQYF. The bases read TGTGCCAGCAGCTGGGCGGGGCGGCCCTCCTACGAGCAGTACTTC. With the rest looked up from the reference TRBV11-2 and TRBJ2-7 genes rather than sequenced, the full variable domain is EAGVAQSPRYKIIEKRQSVAFWCNPISGHATLYWYQQILGQGPKLLIQFQNNGVVDDSQLPKDRFSAERLKGVDSTLKIQPAKLEDSAVYLCASSWAGRPSYEQYFGPGTRLTVT.